What follows is one T cell receptor (beta chain) and its context. Its matching antigen is unknown. This entry comes from a study of cytomegalovirus exposure and HLA in healthy donors. Whole-study findings and limits: Researchers counted some 150 TCR beta chains as cytomegalovirus-associated. Sequencing depth across donors, presence/absence analyses assumed, was roughly uniform. TCR beta chains associated with HLA were, in a later analysis, more clonally expanded than equally common others.

Trimming stripped 4 bases from V and 5 bases from J, with 14 bases between. Germline-derived CDR1 and CDR2 are SGHVS and FNYEAQ. This CDR3 contains 15 residues. PCR involved 60 Vbeta and 13 Jbeta primers. The method was immunoSEQ multiplex PCR; TCRdb's version includes in-frame clones alone and lacks a portion of them. This repertoire shows approximately 160,000 clones, 70% to 90% found once; its top ten account for around 0.8%. The TCR was taken from a woman between 18 and 30 years old in good health and CMV-seronegative. The sequencing input was PBMCs. V gene TRBV7-6 combines with J gene TRBJ1-4; D may be TRBD1 (5 bases). CDR3 nucleotide sequence: TGTGCCAGCAGCTCCAACAGGCTCTCGAATGAAAAACTGTTTTTT. The encoded protein is CASSSNRLSNEKLFF.